This entry concerns a single T cell receptor (beta chain). In the original analysis: Amplifying reference gene primers gave estimates of nucleated cell counts. The table came from immunoSEQ multiplex PCR; TCRdb's copy has only in-frame clones and leaves some out. V and J calls and clone size are given by that table; D and trimming were obtained from the DNA. The sample lists about 280,000 clones, around 92% occurring once. Germline V gives CDR1 LNHDA, CDR2 SQIVND (reference sequence). CDR3 length equals 15 residues. V lost 5 bases and J lost 7; bases outside the gene matches: 9. The data belong to a study of blood T cell repertoires in COVID-19. At the level of the study: PBMCs, B-cell-depleted T cells, or T cells were the source of the cDNA or gDNA that made up the material.

The clonotype originates from a woman aged 55-69 years who had recovered from COVID-19. The rearrangement uses TRBV19 and TRBJ1-4, with 8 bases aligning to TRBD1. The sequenced material came from PBMCs or T cells enriched from blood (not recorded which). The CDR3 here is CASSAEAGTGEKLFF. CDR3 nucleotides: TGTGCCAGTAGTGCAGAAGCCGGGACAGGTGAAAAACTGTTTTTT.